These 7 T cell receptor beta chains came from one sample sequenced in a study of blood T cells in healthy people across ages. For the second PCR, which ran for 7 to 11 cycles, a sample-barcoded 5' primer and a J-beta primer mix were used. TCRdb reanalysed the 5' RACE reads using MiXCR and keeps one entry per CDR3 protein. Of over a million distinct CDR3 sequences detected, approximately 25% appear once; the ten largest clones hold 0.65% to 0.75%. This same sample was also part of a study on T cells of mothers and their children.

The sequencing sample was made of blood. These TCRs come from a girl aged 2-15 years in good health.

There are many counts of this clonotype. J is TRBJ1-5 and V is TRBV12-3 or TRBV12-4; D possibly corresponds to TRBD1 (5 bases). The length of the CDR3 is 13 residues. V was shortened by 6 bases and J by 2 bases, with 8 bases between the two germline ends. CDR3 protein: CASSLQGNQPQHF. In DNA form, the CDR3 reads TGTGCCAGCAGCTTACAGGGCAATCAGCCCCAGCATTTT.

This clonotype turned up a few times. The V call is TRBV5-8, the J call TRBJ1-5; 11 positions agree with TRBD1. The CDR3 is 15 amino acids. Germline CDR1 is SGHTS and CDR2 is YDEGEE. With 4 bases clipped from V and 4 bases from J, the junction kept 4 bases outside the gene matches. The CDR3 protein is CASSIGTGGNQPQHF. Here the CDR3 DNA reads TGTGCCAGCAGCATCGGGACAGGGGGGAATCAGCCCCAGCATTTT.

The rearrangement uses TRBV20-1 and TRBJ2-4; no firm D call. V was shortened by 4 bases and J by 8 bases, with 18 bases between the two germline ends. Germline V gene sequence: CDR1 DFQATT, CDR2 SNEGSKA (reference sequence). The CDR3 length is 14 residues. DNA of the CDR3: TGCAGTGCTAAGCCCTCCTGGGGAATGGACATTCAGTACTTC. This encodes CSAKPSWGMDIQYF.

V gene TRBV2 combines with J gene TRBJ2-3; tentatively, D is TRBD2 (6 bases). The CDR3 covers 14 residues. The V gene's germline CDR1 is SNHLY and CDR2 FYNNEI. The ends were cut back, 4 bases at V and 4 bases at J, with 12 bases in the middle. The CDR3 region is CASSGLGGADTQYF. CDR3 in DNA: TGTGCCAGCAGTGGACTAGGAGGGGCAGATACGCAGTATTTT.

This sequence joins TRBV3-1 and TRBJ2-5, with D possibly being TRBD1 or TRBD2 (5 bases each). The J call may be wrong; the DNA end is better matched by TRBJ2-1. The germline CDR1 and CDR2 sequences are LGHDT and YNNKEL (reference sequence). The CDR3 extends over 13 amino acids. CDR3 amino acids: CASSQVTAAKQFF. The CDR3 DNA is TGTGCCAGCAGCCAAGTGACAGCGGCTAAGCAGTTCTTC.

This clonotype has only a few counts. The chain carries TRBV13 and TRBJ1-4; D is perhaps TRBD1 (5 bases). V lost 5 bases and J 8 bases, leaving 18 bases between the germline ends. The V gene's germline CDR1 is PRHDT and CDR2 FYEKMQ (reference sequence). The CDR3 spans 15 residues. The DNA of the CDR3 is TGTGCCAGCAGCAACCCTAGACAGCTAGGGGAAAAACTGTTTTTT. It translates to CASSNPRQLGEKLFF.

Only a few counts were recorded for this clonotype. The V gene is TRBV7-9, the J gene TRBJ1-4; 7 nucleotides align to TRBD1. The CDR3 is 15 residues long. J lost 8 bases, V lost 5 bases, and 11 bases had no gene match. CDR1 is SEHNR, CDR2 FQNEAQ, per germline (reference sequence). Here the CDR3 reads CASSPLTGIQEKLFF. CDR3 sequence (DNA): TGTGCCAGCAGCCCCTTGACAGGGATTCAGGAAAAACTGTTTTTT.